This TCR beta chain is drawn from a study of blood T cell repertoires in COVID-19. The data were produced by immunoSEQ multiplex PCR, yet TCRdb's version contains in-frame clones alone and is incomplete. The sample has about 210,000 clones, 80% to 85% seen once; the top ten hold less than 6%. This clone is a singleton in its sample. The sequenced sample was peripheral blood. This receptor was identified in a woman aged 70-85 years with COVID-19, enrolled during active disease.

CDR3 coding DNA: TGTGCCAGCTCACCACAAAGGCCTGGGACAGCGACAATCTATGGCTACACCTTC. It encodes CASSPQRPGTATIYGYTF. J is TRBJ1-2 and V is TRBV18, with 7 nucleotides matching TRBD1. The CDR3 covers 18 residues. The V gene's germline CDR1 is KGHSH and CDR2 LQKENI. The ends lost 1 base at V and 4 bases at J; junction bases unmatched: 15.